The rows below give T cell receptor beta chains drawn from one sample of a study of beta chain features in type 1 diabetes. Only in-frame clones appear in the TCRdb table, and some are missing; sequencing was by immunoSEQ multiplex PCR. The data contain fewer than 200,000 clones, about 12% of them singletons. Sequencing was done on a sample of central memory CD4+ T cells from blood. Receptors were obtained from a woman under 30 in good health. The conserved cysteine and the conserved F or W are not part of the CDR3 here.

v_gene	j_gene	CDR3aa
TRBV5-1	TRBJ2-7	ASSSRTGPFLTYEQY
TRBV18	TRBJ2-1	ASSPKRGGDNEQF
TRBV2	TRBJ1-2	ASTETGTGNRYT
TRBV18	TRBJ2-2	ASSPRSRNTGELF
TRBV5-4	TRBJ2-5	ASSSTAGDRETQY
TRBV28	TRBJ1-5	ASSSASGTNNQPQH
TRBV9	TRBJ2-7	ASSVGQGGLMYEQY
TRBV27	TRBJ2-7	ASVGGDAASYEQY
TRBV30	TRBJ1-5	AWSTGWDQPQH
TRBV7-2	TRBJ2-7	ASSSRLPSGLKQY
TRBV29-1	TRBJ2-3	SVQAGVGDTQY
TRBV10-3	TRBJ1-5	AISGTGGRQPQH
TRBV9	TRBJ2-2	ASSRTGSTGELF
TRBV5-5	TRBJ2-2	ASSLVARNTGELF
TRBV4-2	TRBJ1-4	ASSQDRGANEKLF
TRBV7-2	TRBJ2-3	ASSVPSGLNTQY